This is a list of T cell receptor beta chains from one sample in a study of blood T cell repertoires in COVID-19. Profiling relied on immunoSEQ multiplex PCR, and the TCRdb table lists in-frame clones only, not all of them. Of about 260,000 clones in the sample, over 75% were seen once. The sample consisted of peripheral blood. The origin of the receptors is a human donor in a cohort sampled during active COVID-19. The CDR3 runs from the conserved cysteine through the conserved F or W. The D gene is left open where the match is weak. Some rows have no size entry. The others give once, few or many, or a class for an expanded clone.

CDR3 protein	CDR3 DNA	D gene	V gene	clone size	J gene
CASSQLRETQYF	TGTGCCAGCAGCCAGCTACGAGAGACCCAGTACTTC	.	TRBV3-1/TRBV3-2	.	TRBJ2-5
CASSYASGPYNEQFF	TGTGCCAGCAGTTACGCCAGCGGCCCCTACAATGAGCAGTTCTTC	.	TRBV6-5	once	TRBJ2-1
CASSPRPGGRNTEAFF	TGTGCCAGCAGCCCCCGACCGGGGGGGAGGAACACTGAAGCTTTCTTT	.	TRBV5-8	.	TRBJ1-1
CASSQESGDRAYEQYF	TGTGCCAGCAGCCAAGAATCCGGGGACAGGGCCTACGAGCAGTACTTC	TRBD1	TRBV4-2	.	TRBJ2-7
CASSDGTPPDYEQYF	TGTGCCAGTAGTGACGGGACTCCACCCGACTACGAGCAGTACTTC	.	TRBV19	.	TRBJ2-7
CASSPRSGANTGELFF	TGTGCCAGCTCACCACGGTCGGGGGCGAACACCGGGGAGCTGTTTTTT	.	TRBV18	.	TRBJ2-2
CARSVRGAFCNQPQHF	TGTGCCAGAAGCGTCAGGGGAGCGTTTTGCAATCAGCCCCAGCATTTT	.	TRBV5-3	.	TRBJ1-5
CASSSLGFGRAEYEQYF	TGTGCCAGCAGCTCTTTAGGGTTCGGGAGGGCCGAGTACGAGCAGTACTTC	TRBD2	TRBV11-2	.	TRBJ2-7
CASSTGTANLYGYTF	TGCGCCAGCAGCACCGGGACAGCTAACCTCTATGGCTACACCTTC	TRBD1	TRBV5-1	.	TRBJ1-2
CSVELTALAGGSYEQYF	TGCAGCGTTGAGCTCACCGCACTAGCGGGGGGATCCTACGAGCAGTACTTC	TRBD2	TRBV29-1	.	TRBJ2-7
CASSGDRGLPYEQYF	TGTGCCAGCAGTGGAGACAGGGGGCTTCCCTACGAGCAGTACTTC	TRBD1	TRBV2	.	TRBJ2-7
CASSLSSSQGAMTEAFF	TGTGCCAGCAGCTTAAGCAGCTCCCAGGGGGCAATGACTGAAGCTTTCTTT	TRBD1	TRBV7-9	.	TRBJ1-1
CASSLNRQPQHF	TGTGCCAGCAGTTTAAATCGGCAGCCCCAGCATTTT	.	TRBV12-3/TRBV12-4	.	TRBJ1-5
CATSDQDRGEFGVDGYTF	TGTGCCACCAGTGACCAGGACAGGGGGGAATTTGGGGTGGATGGCTACACCTTC	TRBD1	TRBV24-1	.	TRBJ1-2
CASSLGAGLGSYEQYF	TGTGCCAGCAGCTTAGGGGCGGGACTGGGCTCCTACGAGCAGTACTTC	.	TRBV7-2	.	TRBJ2-7
CASSIRESSYEQYF	TGTGCCAGTAGTATCCGGGAATCGTCCTACGAGCAGTACTTC	.	TRBV19	.	TRBJ2-7
CASSDLVETAEAFF	TGTGCCAGCAGTGATTTAGTGGAGACAGCCGAAGCTTTCTTT	.	TRBV2	few	TRBJ1-1
CASSQSDKSNQPQHF	TGCGCCAGCAGTCAATCTGACAAGAGTAATCAGCCCCAGCATTTT	.	TRBV23-1	.	TRBJ1-5
CASSYHLMRGGQYYEQYF	TGTGCCAGCAGTTATCATCTGATGAGGGGGGGCCAGTACTACGAGCAGTACTTC	.	TRBV6-2/TRBV6-3	.	TRBJ2-7
CASSSSGTGDQPQHF	TGTGCCAGCAGCTCTTCCGGGACAGGGGATCAGCCCCAGCATTTT	TRBD1	TRBV4-2	.	TRBJ1-5
CASSEIRPGTGEVSVGNEQFF	TGTGCCAGCTCGGAGATTCGTCCCGGGACAGGGGAGGTCTCCGTAGGCAATGAGCAGTTCTTC	TRBD1	TRBV18	.	TRBJ2-1
CASTQEYEQYF	TGTGCCAGCACCCAGGAATACGAGCAGTACTTC	.	TRBV7-9	.	TRBJ2-7
CASSHRQVNTEAFF	TGTGCCAGCAGTCATAGACAGGTAAACACTGAAGCTTTCTTT	.	TRBV6-5	.	TRBJ1-1
CASSSNSGRASEQYF	TGTGCCAGCAGTTCCAATAGCGGGAGGGCCTCCGAGCAGTACTTC	TRBD2	TRBV28	.	TRBJ2-7
CASSQDMGVYGYTF	TGTGCCAGCAGCCAAGATATGGGAGTATATGGCTACACCTTC	.	TRBV14	few	TRBJ1-2
CASSARQGDTEAFF	TGTGCCAGCAGCGCGCGACAGGGGGACACTGAAGCTTTCTTT	TRBD1	TRBV9	.	TRBJ1-1
CASSLMGQRYYEQYF	TGTGCCAGCAGTTTGATGGGACAGCGATACTACGAGCAGTACTTC	TRBD1	TRBV28	.	TRBJ2-7
CASIPRIPGHEAFF	TGTGCCAGCATCCCTCGAATCCCGGGACATGAAGCTTTCTTT	.	TRBV7-9	.	TRBJ1-1
CASSFSTEAFF	TGTGCCAGCAGCTTTAGCACTGAAGCTTTCTTT	.	TRBV7-9	.	TRBJ1-1
CASSYSVRDTEAFF	TGTGCCAGCAGTTACTCTGTCCGGGACACTGAAGCTTTCTTT	.	TRBV6-5	once	TRBJ1-1
CASSYSGDTYGYTF	TGTGCCAGCAGTTACTCGGGGGACACCTATGGCTACACCTTC	.	TRBV6-2/TRBV6-3	.	TRBJ1-2
CASTETANYNEQFF	TGTGCCAGCACAGAGACAGCGAATTACAATGAGCAGTTCTTC	.	TRBV2	.	TRBJ2-1
CASSYRDTQLNWYYGYTF	TGTGCCAGCAGTTACCGGGACACCCAACTAAACTGGTACTATGGCTACACCTTC	.	TRBV6-2/TRBV6-3	.	TRBJ1-2
CAIAGANVLTF	TGTGCCATCGCGGGGGCCAACGTCCTGACTTTC	.	TRBV10-3	.	TRBJ2-6
CAISETDTNTYEQYF	TGTGCCATCAGTGAAACGGACACGAACACCTACGAGCAGTACTTC	.	TRBV10-3	.	TRBJ2-7
CASQGSASYNEQFF	TGTGCCAGCCAGGGGAGCGCCTCCTACAATGAGCAGTTCTTC	.	TRBV6-5	.	TRBJ2-1
CAWSVLQSGAEAFF	TGTGCCTGGAGTGTACTACAGAGCGGCGCTGAAGCTTTCTTT	.	TRBV30	.	TRBJ1-1
CASSHGTRRPQYF	TGTGCCAGCAGCCACGGGACTCGCCGGCCGCAGTACTTC	.	TRBV11-3	.	TRBJ2-7
CASSFLTGTGESFYEQYF	TGTGCCAGCAGCTTCTTGACGGGGACAGGCGAATCCTTCTACGAGCAGTACTTC	TRBD1	TRBV5-6	.	TRBJ2-7
CASSSQGAAGNTIYF	TGTGCCAGCAGCTCACAGGGGGCGGCTGGAAACACCATATATTTT	TRBD1	TRBV28	.	TRBJ1-3